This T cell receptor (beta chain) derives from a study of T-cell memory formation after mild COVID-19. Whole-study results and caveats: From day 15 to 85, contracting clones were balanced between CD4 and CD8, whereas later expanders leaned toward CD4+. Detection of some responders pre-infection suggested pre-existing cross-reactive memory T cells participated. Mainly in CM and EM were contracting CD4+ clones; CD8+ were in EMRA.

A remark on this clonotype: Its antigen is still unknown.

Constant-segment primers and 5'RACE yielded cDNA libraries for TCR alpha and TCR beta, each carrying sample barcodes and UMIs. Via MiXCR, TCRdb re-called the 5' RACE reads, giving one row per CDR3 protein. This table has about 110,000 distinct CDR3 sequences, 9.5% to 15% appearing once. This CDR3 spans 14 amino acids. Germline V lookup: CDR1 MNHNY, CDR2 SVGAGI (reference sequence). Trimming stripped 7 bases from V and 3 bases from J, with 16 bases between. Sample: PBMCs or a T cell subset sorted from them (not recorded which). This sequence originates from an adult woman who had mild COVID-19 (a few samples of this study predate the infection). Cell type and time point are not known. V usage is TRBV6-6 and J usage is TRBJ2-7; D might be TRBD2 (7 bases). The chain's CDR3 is CASTNRGGDYEQYF. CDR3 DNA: TGTGCCAGCACCAATAGGGGGGGGGACTACGAGCAGTACTTC.